The T cell receptor (beta chain) described here comes from a study of blood T cell repertoires in COVID-19 (dated by TCRdb to about 2020). Broadly, across the study: Collaborator samples came from the United States, Italy and Spain and covered acute and convalescent phases of COVID-19. A de-identified subject ID, COVID-19 status, age in years and sex were almost always included in the sample metadata. Subjects who had been exposed to COVID-19, were actively infected with it, or had recovered from it provided the deeply sampled blood TCRbeta repertoires that made up the dataset. Where HLA class I and class II types were available, the types were taken from metadata supplied by the sample provider, not from assay-based typing. Samples were obtained from the ongoing ImmuneRACE study (first 160 participants) and from approximately 1,200 subjects provided by 6 global collaborators. The repertoires were released in a freely available public database intended as a resource for research on the immune response to SARS-CoV-2. The material from the prospective study consisted of cDNA or gDNA derived from T cells, B-cell-depleted T cells, or PBMCs.

The collaborating institutions used their own protocols to collect whole blood in K2EDTA tubes. Collaborator samples were shipped for TCRbeta analysis as frozen whole blood, isolated PBMCs, or DNA extracted from either sample type. The immunoSEQ Assay, a bias-controlled multiplex PCR, was used to amplify TCRbeta CDR3 regions from genomic DNA. The published analysis was carried out like this. The number of nucleated cells in each sample was estimated by amplification of reference gene primers within the assay. Sequence reads were collapsed and filtered to measure the absolute abundance of every unique TCRbeta CDR3 rearrangement. Productive Simpson clonality was computed per sample as the square root of Simpson's diversity index over productive rearrangements. Here the immuneACCESS table is served through TCRdb, limited to in-frame sequences with V and J called. Missing clones are a known gap in these copies; in checked studies unresolved V genes cover under half, and the rest lacks a known reason. Clone size and the V and J calls come from that table; the DNA yielded D and trimming. The sample data list some 250,000 clones, and roughly nine tenths of these were observed just once. Less than 8% of the sample is held by the ten biggest clonotypes.

General conclusions and limits of the study: The quantity of clinical and demographic metadata differed by source and by participant and was supplied without curation.

Regarding this clone: The antigen it binds to is not known. Base qualities are not provided; no much larger clone lies one nucleotide away.

The germline V gene yields MGHDK for CDR1 and SYGVNS for CDR2. Inclusive of the bounding cysteine and phenylalanine, the CDR3 is 14 residues long. The DNA shown is the 42-base CDR3, in frame from base 1. Trimming at the junction amounts to 3 bases on V and 1 base on J, and the germline ends lie 9 bases apart. The specimen sequenced was peripheral blood. The TCR originated in a man aged 55 to 70 with acute or convalescent COVID-19. The chain is encoded by TRBV25-1 joined to TRBJ2-5; no D gene can be assigned with confidence. The CDR3 corresponds to CASSEFLVQETQYF. The sequenced DNA: TGTGCCAGCAGTGAGTTTCTCGTCCAAGAGACCCAGTACTTC.